This is a list of T cell receptor beta chains from one sample in a study of T cells after yellow fever vaccination. TCRdb re-analysed the 5' RACE reads in MiXCR, keeping a single row per CDR3 protein. The sample shows 300,000 to 400,000 distinct CDR3 sequences, 8.7% of them seen only once. Specimen: PBMCs, collected on the day of the first yellow fever vaccination. The receptor source for this set is a man younger than 35 who received the YFV17D yellow fever vaccine. The CDR3 runs from the conserved cysteine through the conserved F or W. Size is omitted from some rows. Given values are once, few, many or a class for expanded clones.

CDR3aa,v_gene,abundance,j_gene
CASSEIPGGPKETQYF,TRBV25-1,few,TRBJ2-5
CSASKGGFSKNIQYF,TRBV20-1,.,TRBJ2-4
CASSTLGTGELFF,TRBV19,many,TRBJ2-2
CASSPPGQGRAFF,TRBV5-1,few,TRBJ1-1
CASSLILAGGINEQFF,TRBV7-8,.,TRBJ2-1
CASSSPRGNEKLFF,TRBV6-5,.,TRBJ1-4
CASSFPQDEQFF,TRBV7-3,few,TRBJ2-1
CASSLRTGNLAF,TRBV7-9,few,TRBJ1-5
CASSQDLEVGQYF,TRBV4-3,few,TRBJ2-5
CASSAGTRRHLF,TRBV12-3/TRBV12-4,many,TRBJ1-2
CASSQAIVSPLHF,TRBV3-1,.,TRBJ1-6
CASSDGRGPYNEQFF,TRBV6-4,.,TRBJ2-1
CASSLRMTSGGDGEQFF,TRBV5-6,.,TRBJ2-1
CSARGLVAGGTQYF,TRBV20-1,few,TRBJ2-5
CSARDPYNRDTQYF,TRBV20-1,.,TRBJ2-3